This T cell receptor beta chain stems from a study of cytotoxic CD8 clonotypes in ibrutinib-treated CLL. TCRdb keeps only in-frame clones here, not all; method: immunoSEQ multiplex PCR. The sample records approximately 320,000 clones, 60% to 80% being singletons. Deletions cut 6 bases from V and 3 bases from J, with 8 bases between. There are 12 residues in the CDR3. In germline, CDR1 is MDHEN, CDR2 SYDVKM. Sample: PBMCs, taken after 36 months of ibrutinib treatment. The chain employs TRBV28 and TRBJ1-2; D unresolved. This clonotype was sampled from a human donor with chronic lymphocytic leukemia. In DNA, the CDR3 is TGTGCCAGCAGCGAGGACGACTATGGCTACACCTTC. It codes for CASSEDDYGYTF.